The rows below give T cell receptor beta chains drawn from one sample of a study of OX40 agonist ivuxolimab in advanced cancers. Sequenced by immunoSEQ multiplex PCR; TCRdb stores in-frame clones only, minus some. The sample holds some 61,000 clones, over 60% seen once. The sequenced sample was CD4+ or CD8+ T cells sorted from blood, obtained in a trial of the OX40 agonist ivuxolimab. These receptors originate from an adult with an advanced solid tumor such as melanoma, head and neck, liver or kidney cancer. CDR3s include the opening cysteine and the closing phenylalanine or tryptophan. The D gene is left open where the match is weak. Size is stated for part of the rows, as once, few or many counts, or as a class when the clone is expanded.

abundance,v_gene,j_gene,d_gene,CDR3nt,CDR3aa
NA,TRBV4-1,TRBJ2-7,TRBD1,TGCGCCAGCAGCCAAGGCCCGGGACAGGGATCCTACGAGCAGTACTTC,CASSQGPGQGSYEQYF
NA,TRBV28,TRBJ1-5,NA,TGTGCCAGCGGCCGCCAGCAGGCGGGCAATCAGCCCCAGCATTTT,CASGRQQAGNQPQHF
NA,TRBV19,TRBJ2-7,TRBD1,TGTGCCAGTAGTTCCCGGACAGGGTTCTACGAGCAGTACTTC,CASSSRTGFYEQYF
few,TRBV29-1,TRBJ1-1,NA,TGCAGCGCCCGGACGGTGAACACTGAAGCTTTCTTT,CSARTVNTEAFF
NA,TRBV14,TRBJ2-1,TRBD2,TGTGCCAGCAGCCACAGAGCTAGCGGGAGATACAATGAGCAGTTCTTC,CASSHRASGRYNEQFF
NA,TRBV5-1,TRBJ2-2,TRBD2,TGCGCCAGCAGCCCGCTGACTAGCGGGGGGGCCGCCGGGGAGCTGTTTTTT,CASSPLTSGGAAGELFF
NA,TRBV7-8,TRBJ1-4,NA,TGTGCCAGCAGCCCAGATCCCACTAGGGGACTGTTTTTT,CASSPDPTRGLFF
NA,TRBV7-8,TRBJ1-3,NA,TGTGCCAGCAGCTTGCCGCGTCTCGGATCGGGAGGAAACACCATATATTTT,CASSLPRLGSGGNTIYF
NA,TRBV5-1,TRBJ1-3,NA,TGCGCCAGCAGCTTCCAGGGTTCCGGAAACACCATATATTTT,CASSFQGSGNTIYF
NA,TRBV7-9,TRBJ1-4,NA,TGTGCCTCCCTAGGGGATGCTAATGAAAAACTGTTTTTT,CASLGDANEKLFF
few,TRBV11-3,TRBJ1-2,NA,TGTGCCAGCAGCTTATCCCAAACTAACTATGGCTACACCTTC,CASSLSQTNYGYTF
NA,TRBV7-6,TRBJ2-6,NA,TGTGCCAGCAGCTCCCAACCGACAGGCAACTCTGGGGCCAACGTCCTGACTTTC,CASSSQPTGNSGANVLTF
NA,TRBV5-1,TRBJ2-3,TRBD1,TGCGCCAGCAGCTTACAGGCCAGGGACAGTACAGATACGCAGTATTTT,CASSLQARDSTDTQYF
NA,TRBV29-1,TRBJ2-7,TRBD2,TGCAGCGTGTCCGTAGCGGGGGCGCTCTCCTACGAGCAGTACTTC,CSVSVAGALSYEQYF
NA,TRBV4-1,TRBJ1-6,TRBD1,TGCGCCAGCAGCCAAGTCCCGGGACAGGGTGTTCCTTATAATTCACCCCTCCACTTT,CASSQVPGQGVPYNSPLHF
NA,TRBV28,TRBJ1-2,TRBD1,TGTGCCAGCGATCCCGCCTCCGGGACAGGGGGCTACACCTTC,CASDPASGTGGYTF
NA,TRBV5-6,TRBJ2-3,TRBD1,TGTGCCAGCAGCCCGGACAGGGGGCTTGGCACAGATACGCAGTATTTT,CASSPDRGLGTDTQYF
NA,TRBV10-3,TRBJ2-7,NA,TGTGCCACCAAGTTCGGGGAAGGGTACGAGCAGTACTTC,CATKFGEGYEQYF
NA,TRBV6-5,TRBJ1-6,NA,TGTGCCAGCAGTTACACCCCACGATCACCCCTCCACTTT,CASSYTPRSPLHF
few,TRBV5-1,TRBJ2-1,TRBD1,TGCGCCAGCAACGTGGGACAGGGAGACAATGAGCAGTTCTTC,CASNVGQGDNEQFF
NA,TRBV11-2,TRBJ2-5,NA,TGTGCCAGCAGCCTCAGTGGTAGTTCTGGAGAGACCCAGTACTTC,CASSLSGSSGETQYF
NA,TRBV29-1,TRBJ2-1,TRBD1,TGCAGCGTGGCAACAGGGGGGTCATACAATGAGCAGTTCTTC,CSVATGGSYNEQFF
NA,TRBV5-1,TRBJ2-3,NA,TGCGCCAGCAGCTTTGGGGCCAGGGAGGAGGATACGCAGTATTTT,CASSFGAREEDTQYF
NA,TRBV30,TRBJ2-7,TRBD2,TGTGCCTGGAGTGTAGTAGCGGGTTACGAGCAGTACTTC,CAWSVVAGYEQYF
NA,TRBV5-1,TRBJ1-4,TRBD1,TGCGCCAGCAGCTCGGCCGCCGGACAGGGGGCATTTGGTGAAAAACTGTTTTTT,CASSSAAGQGAFGEKLFF
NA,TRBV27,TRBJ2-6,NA,TGTGCCAGCAGGTTCTCTGGGGCCAACGTCCTGACTTTC,CASRFSGANVLTF
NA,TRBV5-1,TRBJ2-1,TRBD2,TGCGCCAGCAGCCCCGGGACTAGCGAGATCAATGAGCAGTTCTTC,CASSPGTSEINEQFF
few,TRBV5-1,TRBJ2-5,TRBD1,TGCGCCAGCAACGCCCGGACAGGGGGAGAGACCCAGTACTTC,CASNARTGGETQYF
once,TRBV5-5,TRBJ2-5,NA,TGTGCCAGCAGCTTCACAGCTTTGGGGGAGACCCAGTACTTC,CASSFTALGETQYF
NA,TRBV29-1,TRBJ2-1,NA,TGCAGCGTTGAAGATCTATCGGGGGCTAGCTCCTACAATGAGCAGTTCTTC,CSVEDLSGASSYNEQFF
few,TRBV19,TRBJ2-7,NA,TGTGCCAGTAGTATAGACTCTTCAAGCTCCTACGAGCAGTACTTC,CASSIDSSSSYEQYF
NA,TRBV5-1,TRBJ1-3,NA,TGCGCCAGCAGCTTGGCACCTGGAAACACCATATATTTT,CASSLAPGNTIYF
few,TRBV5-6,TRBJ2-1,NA,TGTGCCAGCAGCTCTGAGAGGGGGGCGTCATGGAATGAGCAGTTCTTC,CASSSERGASWNEQFF
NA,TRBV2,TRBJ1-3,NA,TGTGCCAGCAACGTACAGGATGGGCCTGGAAACACCATATATTTT,CASNVQDGPGNTIYF
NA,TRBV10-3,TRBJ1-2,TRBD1,TGTGCCATCAGCGACAGGGGCCATGGCTACACCTTC,CAISDRGHGYTF
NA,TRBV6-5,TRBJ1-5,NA,TGTGCCAGCAGTTATTTTGTGGGTCAGCCCCAGCATTTT,CASSYFVGQPQHF
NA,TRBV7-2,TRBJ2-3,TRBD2,TGTGCCAGCAGCGTTACTAGCGGGCTAGCGCAGTATTTT,CASSVTSGLAQYF
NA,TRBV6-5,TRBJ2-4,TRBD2,TGTGCCAGCAGTTCCCGCGGGACTAGCGGGGGGGCCGAGTACTTC,CASSSRGTSGGAEYF
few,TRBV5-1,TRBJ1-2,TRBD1,TGCGCCAGCAGCCTGGAGGGACAGTTCTATGGCTACACCTTC,CASSLEGQFYGYTF
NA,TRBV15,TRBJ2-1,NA,TGTGCCACCAACGTAGACACGGACCCCAACAATGAGCAGTTCTTC,CATNVDTDPNNEQFF
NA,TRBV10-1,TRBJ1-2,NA,TGCGCCAGCAGCCTCGGACCCAACTATGGCTACACCTTC,CASSLGPNYGYTF
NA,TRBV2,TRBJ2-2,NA,TGTGCCAGCAGTGAGAACGGAAACACCGGGGAGCTGTTTTTT,CASSENGNTGELFF
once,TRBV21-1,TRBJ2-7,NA,TGTGCCAGCAGGGTTTTCTGGGTTTGTCAGTACTTC,CASRVFWVCQYF
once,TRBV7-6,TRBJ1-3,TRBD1,TGTGCCAGCAGCTTAGGTCAGGCAGGGGGCTACTCTGGAAACACCATATATTTT,CASSLGQAGGYSGNTIYF
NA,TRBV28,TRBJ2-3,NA,TGTGCCAGCAGTTTAGCCCTCAGCACAGATACGCAGTATTTT,CASSLALSTDTQYF
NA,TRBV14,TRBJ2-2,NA,TGTGCCAGCAGCCTCAGAAACACCGGGGAGCTGTTTTTT,CASSLRNTGELFF
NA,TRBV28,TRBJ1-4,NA,TGTGCCAGCAGTTTATCTTACACGAATAATGAAAAACTGTTTTTT,CASSLSYTNNEKLFF
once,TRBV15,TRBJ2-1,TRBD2,TGTGCCACCAGCAGAGAGAACGAGCGGGGCTATGAGCAGTTCTTC,CATSRENERGYEQFF
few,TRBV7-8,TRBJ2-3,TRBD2,TGTGCCAGCAGCCACAAGCGGGGCGCGATAGATACGCAGTATTTT,CASSHKRGAIDTQYF
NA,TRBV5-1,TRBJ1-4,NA,TGCGCCAGCAGCTTGGCCGCGGTTGAATATGAAAAACTGTTTTTT,CASSLAAVEYEKLFF
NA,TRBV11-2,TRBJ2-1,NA,TGTGCCAGCAGCAACTACCGGGACTTTGCCTACAATGAGCAGTTCTTC,CASSNYRDFAYNEQFF
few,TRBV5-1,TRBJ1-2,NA,TGCGCCAGCAGGGGGGTTAACTATGGCTACACCTTC,CASRGVNYGYTF
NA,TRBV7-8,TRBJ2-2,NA,TGTGCCAGCAGCTCGTATACCGCGAACACCGGGGAGCTGTTTTTT,CASSSYTANTGELFF
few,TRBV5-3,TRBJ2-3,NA,TGTGCCAGAAGCTCCGAATCGGGTGCGGCAGATACGCAGTATTTT,CARSSESGAADTQYF
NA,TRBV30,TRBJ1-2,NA,TGTGCCTGGAGTGTAGGGGGAGCCATTGGCTATGGCTACACCTTC,CAWSVGGAIGYGYTF
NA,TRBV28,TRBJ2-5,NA,TGTGCCAGCAGCCCATTACAAGAGACCCAGTACTTC,CASSPLQETQYF
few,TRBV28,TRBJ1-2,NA,TGTGCCAGCACGGGACGGGGCTATGGCTACACCTTC,CASTGRGYGYTF
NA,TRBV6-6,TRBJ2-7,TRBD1,TGTGCCAGCCATTCCCCGGGACAGACCTACGAGCAGTACTTC,CASHSPGQTYEQYF